These 17 T cell receptor beta chains were all obtained from the same sample, sequenced in a study of patients and donors after allogeneic stem cell transplantation. TCRdb re-called the RT-PCR reads through MiXCR, storing one row per CDR3 protein. Of approximately 160,000 distinct CDR3 sequences in the sample, 30% were seen once. Sequencing was performed on blood, either unsorted or a sorted T cell fraction (not recorded which). Receptors originate from a human donor who was either an allogeneic HSCT recipient or a stem cell or donor lymphocyte infusion donor (not recorded which). It is not recorded whose cells these are; they may come from a transplant donor.

This clonotype was counted between two and nine times. The chain uses TRBV29-1 and TRBJ2-3; D not resolved. This CDR3 contains 12 residues. The ends were cut back, 5 bases at V and 2 bases at J, with 8 bases in the middle. CDR1 and CDR2 (germline): SQVTM, ANQGSEA. Written as DNA, the CDR3 is TGCAGCGTTTTTGTAGTCACAGATACGCAGTATTTT. Translation gives CSVFVVTDTQYF.

The chain has TRBV12-5 and TRBJ2-3; D uncertain. The CDR3 totals 13 residues. Germline assignment: CDR1 LGHNT and CDR2 FRNRAP. V lost 7 bases to trimming and J lost 0 bases, with 8 bases between them. The CDR3 nucleotides are TGTGCTAGTGAGGGCGGTAGCACAGATACGCAGTATTTT. As protein: CASEGGSTDTQYF.

V is TRBV11-3 and J is TRBJ1-1; D gene uncertain. Trimming left V 4 bases short and J 1 base short, with 7 bases between. In germline, CDR1 is SGHNT, CDR2 YENEEA. This CDR3 spans 13 amino acids. The CDR3 DNA reads as TGTGCCAGCAGCTCGGCCGAGAACACTGAAGCTTTCTTT. Residues: CASSSAENTEAFF.

This clonotype occurred a few times. The rearrangement joins TRBV7-9 to TRBJ1-6, with 8 bases fitting TRBD1. The CDR3 spans 12 residues. Germline V gene data show CDR1 as SEHNR and CDR2 as FQNEAQ (reference sequence). The trim removed 5 bases at V and 12 bases at J, leaving 3 bases unmatched. DNA of the CDR3: TGTGCCAGCAGCACCGACAGGGGACCCCTCCACTTT. Protein product: CASSTDRGPLHF.

The rearrangement joins TRBV27 to TRBJ1-2; 8 bases are a match to TRBD1. The CDR3 loop spans 17 amino acids. The germline V gene encodes CDR1 MNHEY and CDR2 SMNVEV (reference sequence). V lost 4 bases, J lost 7 bases, and 17 bases stayed unmatched. The CDR3 here is CASSSFLRHGQGGGYTF. The CDR3 nucleotides read TGTGCCAGCAGTTCCTTCTTACGTCACGGACAGGGCGGTGGCTACACCTTC.

This clonotype was recorded many times. V and J are TRBV12-3 or TRBV12-4 and TRBJ1-5; 8 nucleotides match TRBD1. The CDR3 runs to 14 residues. The ends lost 5 bases at V and 5 bases at J; junction bases unmatched: 5. This CDR3 is CASSPQGADQPQHF. CDR3 in DNA: TGTGCCAGCAGTCCTCAGGGGGCCGATCAGCCCCAGCATTTT.

CDR3 sequence: CASSFRDRSYNEQFF. CDR3 bases: TGTGCCAGCAGTTTCCGGGACAGGTCCTACAATGAGCAGTTCTTC. This sequence joins TRBV12-3 or TRBV12-4 and TRBJ2-1; 8 positions match TRBD1. The CDR3 is 15 amino acids. After removal of 3 bases from V and 1 base from J, the junction contained 2 bases not matched to a gene.

The V and J genes are TRBV30 and TRBJ1-5; D gene ambiguous. Trimming took off 2 bases at V and 5 bases at J, with 10 bases between the two ends. The CDR3 runs 13 residues. Germline CDR1 reads GTSNPN; CDR2 reads SVGIG (reference sequence). The CDR3 sequence: CAWSSSQDQPQHF. DNA for the CDR3: TGTGCCTGGAGTTCCAGTCAAGATCAGCCCCAGCATTTT.

The gene calls are TRBV2 and TRBJ2-3; 7 bases map to TRBD1. Germline lookup yields CDR1 SNHLY and CDR2 FYNNEI. The junction had 2 bases not matched to a gene; V was cut back by 6 bases and J by 5 bases. The length of the CDR3 is 12 residues. The CDR3 nucleotides are TGTGCCAGCAGCAACAGGGGAGATACGCAGTATTTT. It encodes CASSNRGDTQYF.

V usage is TRBV6-5 and J usage is TRBJ1-5; 8 nucleotides line up with TRBD1. This CDR3 has 15 amino acids. In germline, CDR1 is MNHEY, CDR2 SVGAGI. J gave up 5 bases and V 0 bases, and 3 bases lay outside the gene matches. CDR3 bases: TGTGCCAGCAGTTACTCTGGGACAGGTGATCAGCCCCAGCATTTT. Translating it yields CASSYSGTGDQPQHF.

The genes are TRBV18 and TRBJ2-2; TRBD2 agrees at 10 bases. The CDR3 extends over 16 amino acids. The V segment lost 2 bases and the J segment 4 bases; nucleotides outside the gene matches: 4. Per germline, CDR1 KGHSH and CDR2 LQKENI. In DNA, the CDR3 is TGTGCCAGCTCACCAGCCAGCGGGAGGGGCACCGGGGAGCTGTTTTTT. Its translation is CASSPASGRGTGELFF.

In nucleotides, the CDR3 is TGTGCCAGCAGCTTCGGGACTAGCGCTAGCTCCTACAATGAGCAGTTCTTC. Translating gives CASSFGTSASSYNEQFF. This chain uses TRBV7-6 with TRBJ2-1; 10 bases are shared with TRBD2. V shed 3 bases and J 0 bases; nucleotides not matched to a gene: 5. Germline CDR1 reads SGHVS; CDR2 reads FNYEAQ. This CDR3 has 17 amino acids.

The V call is TRBV12-3 or TRBV12-4, the J call TRBJ2-2; no definite D call. Trimming removed 6 bases at V and 3 bases at J, with 11 bases between. CDR3 length: 14 residues. This CDR3 is CASSPPQDTGELFF. The CDR3 coding sequence is TGTGCCAGCAGCCCCCCCCAAGACACCGGGGAGCTGTTTTTT.

The chain couples TRBV12-5 to TRBJ1-2, with a tentative D call TRBD1 (6 bases). Trimming removed 1 base at V and 2 bases at J, with 17 bases between. CDR1 is LGHNT, CDR2 FRNRAP, per germline. This CDR3 comprises 17 residues. The CDR3 sequence: CASGLGKPGHMNYGYTF. The CDR3 coding sequence is TGTGCTAGTGGTTTGGGAAAACCGGGACATATGAACTATGGCTACACCTTC.

V usage is TRBV5-6 and J usage is TRBJ2-2, with 7 bases aligning to TRBD2. Germline V gives CDR1 SGHDT, CDR2 YYEEEE. After removal of 4 bases from V and 6 bases from J, the junction contained 9 bases not matched to a gene. The CDR3 length is 15 residues. Here the CDR3 reads CASSGGLGAAGELFF. CDR3 coding DNA: TGTGCCAGCAGCGGAGGACTAGGAGCGGCCGGGGAGCTGTTTTTT.

The table lists this clonotype with many counts. The chain links TRBV7-6 to TRBJ2-1; D gene uncertain. Trimming took off 8 bases at V and 0 bases at J, with 11 bases between the two ends. The CDR3 is made up of 14 amino acids. Germline V CDR1 and CDR2: SGHVS, FNYEAQ. The DNA for the CDR3 is TGTGCCAGCGGGGTGGCGAGCTCCTACAATGAGCAGTTCTTC. It codes for CASGVASSYNEQFF.

V is TRBV28 and J is TRBJ2-7; 7 bases line up with TRBD1. The CDR3 runs 12 residues. The ends lost 10 bases at V and 2 bases at J; junction bases unmatched: 5. Germline CDR1 reads MDHEN; CDR2 reads SYDVKM. CDR3 protein: CATRQGPYEQYF. CDR3 in DNA: TGTGCCACCCGACAGGGACCCTACGAGCAGTACTTC. The variable domain in full, completed from reference TRBV28 and TRBJ2-7, reads DVKVTQSSRYLVKRTGEKVFLECVQDMDHENMFWYRQDPGLGLRLIYFSYDVKMKEKGDIPEGYSVSREKKERFSLILESASTNQTSMYLCATRQGPYEQYFGPGTRLTVT.